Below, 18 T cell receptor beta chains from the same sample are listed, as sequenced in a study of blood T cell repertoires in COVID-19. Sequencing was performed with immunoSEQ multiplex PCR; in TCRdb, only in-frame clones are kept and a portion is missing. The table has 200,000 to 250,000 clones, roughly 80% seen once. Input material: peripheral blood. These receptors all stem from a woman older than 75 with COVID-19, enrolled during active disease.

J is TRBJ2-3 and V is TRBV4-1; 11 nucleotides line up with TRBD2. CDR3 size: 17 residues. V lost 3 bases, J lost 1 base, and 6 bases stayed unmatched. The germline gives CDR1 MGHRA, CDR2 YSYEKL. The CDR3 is CASSQSGTSGRTDTQYF. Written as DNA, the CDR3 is TGCGCCAGCAGCCAGTCCGGGACTAGCGGACGCACAGATACGCAGTATTTT.

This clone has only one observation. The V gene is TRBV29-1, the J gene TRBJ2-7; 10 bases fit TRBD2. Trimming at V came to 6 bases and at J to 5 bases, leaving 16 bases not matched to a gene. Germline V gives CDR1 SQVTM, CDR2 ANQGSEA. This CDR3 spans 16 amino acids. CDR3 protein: CSVKRTVGLAGDEQYF. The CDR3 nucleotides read TGCAGCGTCAAACGTACCGTAGGGCTAGCGGGAGACGAGCAGTACTTC.

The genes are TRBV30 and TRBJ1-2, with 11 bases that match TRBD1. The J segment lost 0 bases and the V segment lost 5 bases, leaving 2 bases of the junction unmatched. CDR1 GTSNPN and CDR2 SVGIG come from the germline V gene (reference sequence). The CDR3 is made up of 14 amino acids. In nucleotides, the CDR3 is TGTGCCTGGGCGGGACAGGGGGCTAACTATGGCTACACCTTC. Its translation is CAWAGQGANYGYTF.

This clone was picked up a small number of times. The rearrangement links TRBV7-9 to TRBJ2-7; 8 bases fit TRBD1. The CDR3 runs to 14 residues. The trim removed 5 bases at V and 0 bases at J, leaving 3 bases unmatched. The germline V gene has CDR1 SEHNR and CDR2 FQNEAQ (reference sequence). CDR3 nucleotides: TGTGCCAGCAGCACAGGGGGGAGCTCCTACGAGCAGTACTTC. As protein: CASSTGGSSYEQYF.

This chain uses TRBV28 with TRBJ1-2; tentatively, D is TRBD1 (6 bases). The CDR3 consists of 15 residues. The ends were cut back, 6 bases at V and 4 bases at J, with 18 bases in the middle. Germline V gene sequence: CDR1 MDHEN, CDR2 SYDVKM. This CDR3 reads CASRRRTVQLYGYTF. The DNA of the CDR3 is TGTGCCAGCAGGCGTAGGACAGTCCAACTCTATGGCTACACCTTC.

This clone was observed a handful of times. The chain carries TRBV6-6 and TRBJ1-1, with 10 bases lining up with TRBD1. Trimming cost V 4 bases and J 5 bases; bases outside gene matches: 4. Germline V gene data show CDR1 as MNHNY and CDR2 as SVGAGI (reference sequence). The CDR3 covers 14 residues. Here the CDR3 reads CASSFGQGGTEAFF. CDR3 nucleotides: TGTGCCAGCAGTTTTGGACAGGGGGGGACTGAAGCTTTCTTT.

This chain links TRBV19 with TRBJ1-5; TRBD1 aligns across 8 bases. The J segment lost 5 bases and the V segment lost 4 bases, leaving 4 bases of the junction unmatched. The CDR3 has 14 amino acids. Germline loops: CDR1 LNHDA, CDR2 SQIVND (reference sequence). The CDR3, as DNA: TGTGCCAGTAGTACGGACAGGGACGATCAGCCCCAGCATTTT. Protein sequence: CASSTDRDDQPQHF.

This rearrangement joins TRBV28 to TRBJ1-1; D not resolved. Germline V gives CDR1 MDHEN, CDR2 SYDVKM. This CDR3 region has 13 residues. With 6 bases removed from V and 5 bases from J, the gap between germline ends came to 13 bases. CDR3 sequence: CASRTSRGTEAFF. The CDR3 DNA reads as TGTGCCAGCAGGACCTCGAGAGGAACTGAAGCTTTCTTT. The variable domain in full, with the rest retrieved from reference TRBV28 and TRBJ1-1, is DVKVTQSSRYLVKRTGEKVFLECVQDMDHENMFWYRQDPGLGLRLIYFSYDVKMKEKGDIPEGYSVSREKKERFSLILESASTNQTSMYLCASRTSRGTEAFFGQGTRLTVV.

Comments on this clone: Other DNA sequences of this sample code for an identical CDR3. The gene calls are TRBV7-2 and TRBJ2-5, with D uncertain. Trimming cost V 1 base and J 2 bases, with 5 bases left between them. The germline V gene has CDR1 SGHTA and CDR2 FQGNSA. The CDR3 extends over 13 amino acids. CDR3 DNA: TGTGCCAGCAGCTTAGAACTGCAAGAGACCCAGTACTTC. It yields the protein CASSLELQETQYF.

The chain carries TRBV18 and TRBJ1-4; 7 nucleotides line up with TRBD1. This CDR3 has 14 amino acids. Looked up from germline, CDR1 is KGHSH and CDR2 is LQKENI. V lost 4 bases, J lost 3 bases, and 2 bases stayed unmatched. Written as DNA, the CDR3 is TGTGCCAGCTCACGACAGGGTCCTAATGAAAAACTGTTTTTT. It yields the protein CASSRQGPNEKLFF.

The CDR3 nucleotides read TGTGCCAGCAGCTCGACAGGGTCCAACACCATATATTTT. As protein: CASSSTGSNTIYF. This sequence joins TRBV11-3 and TRBJ1-3, with 7 bases lining up with TRBD1. The V segment lost 4 bases and the J segment 7 bases; nucleotides outside the gene matches: 4. This CDR3 has 13 residues. CDR1 SGHNT and CDR2 YENEEA come from the germline V gene.

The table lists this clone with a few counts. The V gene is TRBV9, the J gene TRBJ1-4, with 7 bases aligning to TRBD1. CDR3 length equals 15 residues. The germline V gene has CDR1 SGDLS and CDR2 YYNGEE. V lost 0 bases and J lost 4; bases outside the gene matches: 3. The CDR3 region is CASSVGTGFNEKLFF. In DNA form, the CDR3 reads TGTGCCAGCAGCGTAGGGACAGGTTTTAATGAAAAACTGTTTTTT.

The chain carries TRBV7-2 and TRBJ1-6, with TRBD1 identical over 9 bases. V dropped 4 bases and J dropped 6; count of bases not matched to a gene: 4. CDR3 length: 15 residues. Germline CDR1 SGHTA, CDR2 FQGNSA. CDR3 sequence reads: CASSSRDRANSPLHF. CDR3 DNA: TGTGCCAGCAGCTCCCGGGACAGGGCTAATTCACCCCTCCACTTT.

This chain's CDR3 is CASSADRVFYGYTF. The CDR3 coding sequence is TGTGCCAGCAGCGCCGACAGGGTGTTCTATGGCTACACCTTC. This chain uses TRBV14 with TRBJ1-2; 7 nucleotides align to TRBD1. Per the germline V gene, CDR1 is SGHDN and CDR2 is FVKESK. This CDR3 region has 14 residues. V was pared by 5 bases and J by 4 bases, with 7 bases of the junction left unmatched.

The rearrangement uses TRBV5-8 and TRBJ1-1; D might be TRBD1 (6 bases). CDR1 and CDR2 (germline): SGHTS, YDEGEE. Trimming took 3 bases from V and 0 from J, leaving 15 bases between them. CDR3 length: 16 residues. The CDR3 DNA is TGTGCCAGCAGCTCCCAGTGGGGACAAATGAACACTGAAGCTTTCTTT. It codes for CASSSQWGQMNTEAFF.

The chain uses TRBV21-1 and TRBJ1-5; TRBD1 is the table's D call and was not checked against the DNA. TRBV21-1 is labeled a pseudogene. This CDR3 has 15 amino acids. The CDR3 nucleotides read TGTGCCAGCATTACCCGGGACAGGACAAATCAGCCCCAGCATTTT. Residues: CASITRDRTNQPQHF.

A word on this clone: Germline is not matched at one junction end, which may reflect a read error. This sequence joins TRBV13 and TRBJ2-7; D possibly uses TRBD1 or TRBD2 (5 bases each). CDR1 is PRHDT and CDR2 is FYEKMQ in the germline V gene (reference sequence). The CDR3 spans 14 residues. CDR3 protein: CASSLGASEGEQYF. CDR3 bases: TGTGCCAGCAGTTTAGGGGCTAGTGAGGGCGAGCAGTACTTC.

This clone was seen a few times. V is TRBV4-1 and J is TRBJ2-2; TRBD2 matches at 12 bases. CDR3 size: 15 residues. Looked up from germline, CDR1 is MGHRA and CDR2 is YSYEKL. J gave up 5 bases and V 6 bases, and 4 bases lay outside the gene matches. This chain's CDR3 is CASSPSGGVTGELFF. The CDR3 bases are TGCGCCAGCAGTCCTAGCGGGGGGGTGACCGGGGAGCTGTTTTTT.